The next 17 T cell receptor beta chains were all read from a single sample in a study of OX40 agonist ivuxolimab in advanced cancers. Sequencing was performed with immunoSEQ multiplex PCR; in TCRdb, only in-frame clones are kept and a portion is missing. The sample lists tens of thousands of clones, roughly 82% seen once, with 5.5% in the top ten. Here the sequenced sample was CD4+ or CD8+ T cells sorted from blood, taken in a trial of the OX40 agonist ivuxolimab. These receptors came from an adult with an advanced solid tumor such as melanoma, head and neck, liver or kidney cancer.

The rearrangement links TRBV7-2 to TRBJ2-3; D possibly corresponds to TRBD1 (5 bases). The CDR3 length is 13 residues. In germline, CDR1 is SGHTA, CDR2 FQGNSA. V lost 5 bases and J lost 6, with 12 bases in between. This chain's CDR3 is CASSGLGVDTQYF. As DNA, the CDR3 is TGTGCCAGCAGCGGGTTAGGGGTGGATACGCAGTATTTT.

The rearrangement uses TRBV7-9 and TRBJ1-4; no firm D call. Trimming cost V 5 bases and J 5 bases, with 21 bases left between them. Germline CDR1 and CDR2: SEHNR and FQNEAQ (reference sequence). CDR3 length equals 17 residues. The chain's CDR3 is CASSPAQGGGPNEKLFF. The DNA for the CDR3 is TGTGCCAGCAGCCCTGCTCAAGGTGGAGGACCAAATGAAAAACTGTTTTTT.

The CDR3: CASSSPGRGGSKADTQYF. The CDR3 coding sequence is TGTGCCAGCAGCTCTCCTGGCCGTGGCGGGAGTAAGGCAGATACGCAGTATTTT. The genes are TRBV7-2 and TRBJ2-3; 7 bases agree with TRBD2. There are 18 residues in the CDR3. CDR1 is SGHTA and CDR2 is FQGNSA in the germline V gene. V lost 4 bases to trimming and J lost 4 bases; unmatched junction nucleotides: 17.

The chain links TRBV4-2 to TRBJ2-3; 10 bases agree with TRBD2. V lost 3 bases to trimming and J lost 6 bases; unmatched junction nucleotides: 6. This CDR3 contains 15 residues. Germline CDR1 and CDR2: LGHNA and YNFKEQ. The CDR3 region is CASSQSGGAGDTQYF. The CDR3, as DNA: TGTGCCAGCAGCCAGAGCGGGGGGGCAGGGGATACGCAGTATTTT.

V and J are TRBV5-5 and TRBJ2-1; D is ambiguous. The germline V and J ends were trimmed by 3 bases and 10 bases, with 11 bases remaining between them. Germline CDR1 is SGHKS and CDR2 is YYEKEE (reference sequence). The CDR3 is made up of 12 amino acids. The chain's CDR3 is CASSSWPAEQFF. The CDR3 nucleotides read TGTGCCAGCAGCTCCTGGCCGGCGGAGCAGTTCTTC.

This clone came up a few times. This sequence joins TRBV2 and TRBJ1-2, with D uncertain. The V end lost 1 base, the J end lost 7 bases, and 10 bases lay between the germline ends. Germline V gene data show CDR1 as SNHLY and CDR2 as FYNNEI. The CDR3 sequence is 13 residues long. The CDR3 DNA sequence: TGTGCCAGCAGTGAAGAGTCTCAGTCTGGCTACACCTTC. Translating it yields CASSEESQSGYTF.

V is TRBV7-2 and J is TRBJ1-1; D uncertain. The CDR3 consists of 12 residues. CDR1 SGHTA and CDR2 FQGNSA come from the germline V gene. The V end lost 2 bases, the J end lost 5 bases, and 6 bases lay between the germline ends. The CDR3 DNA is TGTGCCAGCAGCTTATTTGGGACTGAAGCTTTCTTT. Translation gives CASSLFGTEAFF.

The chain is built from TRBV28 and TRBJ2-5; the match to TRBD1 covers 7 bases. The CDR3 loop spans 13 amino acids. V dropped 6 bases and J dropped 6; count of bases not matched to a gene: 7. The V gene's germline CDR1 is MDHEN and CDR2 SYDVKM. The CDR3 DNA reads TGTGCCAGCAGGCCTGGGACAGCCAAGACCCAGTACTTC. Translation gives CASRPGTAKTQYF.

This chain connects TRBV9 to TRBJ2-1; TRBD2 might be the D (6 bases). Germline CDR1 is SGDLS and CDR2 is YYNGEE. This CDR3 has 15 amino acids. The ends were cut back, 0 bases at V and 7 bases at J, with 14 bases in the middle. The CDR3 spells CASSVGASDSNEQFF. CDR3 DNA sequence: TGTGCCAGCAGCGTAGGGGCTAGCGATTCTAATGAGCAGTTCTTC.

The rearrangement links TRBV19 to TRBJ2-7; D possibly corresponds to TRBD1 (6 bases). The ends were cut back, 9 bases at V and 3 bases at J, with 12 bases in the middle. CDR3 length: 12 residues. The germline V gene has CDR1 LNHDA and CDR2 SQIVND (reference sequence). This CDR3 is CARPTGFYEQYV. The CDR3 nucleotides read TGTGCCAGGCCGACAGGTTTCTACGAGCAGTACGTC.

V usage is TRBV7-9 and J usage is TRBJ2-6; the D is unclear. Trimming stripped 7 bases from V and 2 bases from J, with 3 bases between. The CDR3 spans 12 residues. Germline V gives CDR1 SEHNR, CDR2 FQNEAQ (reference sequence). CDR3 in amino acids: CASTAGANVLTF. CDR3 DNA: TGTGCCAGCACCGCTGGGGCCAACGTCCTGACTTTC.

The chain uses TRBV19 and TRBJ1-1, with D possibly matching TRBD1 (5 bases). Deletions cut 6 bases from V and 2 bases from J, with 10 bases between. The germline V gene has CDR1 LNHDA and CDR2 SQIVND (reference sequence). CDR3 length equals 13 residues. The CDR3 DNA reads TGTGCCAGTAGCCAGGGTCCTAACACTGAAGCTTTCTTT. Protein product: CASSQGPNTEAFF.

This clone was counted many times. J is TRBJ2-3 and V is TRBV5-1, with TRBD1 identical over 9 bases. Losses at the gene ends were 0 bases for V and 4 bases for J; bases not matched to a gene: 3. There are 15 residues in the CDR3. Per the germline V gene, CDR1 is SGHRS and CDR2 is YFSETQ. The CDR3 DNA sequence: TGCGCCAGCAGCTTGGAACAGGGGGCCGCAGATACGCAGTATTTT. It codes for CASSLEQGAADTQYF.

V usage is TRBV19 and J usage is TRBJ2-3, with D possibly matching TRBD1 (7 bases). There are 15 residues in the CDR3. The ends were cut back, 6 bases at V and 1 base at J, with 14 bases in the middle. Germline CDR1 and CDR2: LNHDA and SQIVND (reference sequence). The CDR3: CASSFIRGGTDTQYF. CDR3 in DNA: TGTGCCAGTAGCTTCATCAGGGGGGGCACAGATACGCAGTATTTT.

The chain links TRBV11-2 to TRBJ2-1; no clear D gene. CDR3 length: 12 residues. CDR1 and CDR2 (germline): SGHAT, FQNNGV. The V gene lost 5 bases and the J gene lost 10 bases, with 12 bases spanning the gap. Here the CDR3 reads CASSLLLGEQFF. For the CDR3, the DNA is TGTGCCAGCAGCCTACTCCTTGGGGAGCAGTTCTTC.

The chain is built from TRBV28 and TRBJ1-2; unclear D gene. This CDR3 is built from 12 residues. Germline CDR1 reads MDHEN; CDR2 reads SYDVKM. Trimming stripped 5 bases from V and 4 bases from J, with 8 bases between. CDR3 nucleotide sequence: TGTGCCAGCAGTCCTAACCCCTATGGCTACACCTTC. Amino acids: CASSPNPYGYTF.

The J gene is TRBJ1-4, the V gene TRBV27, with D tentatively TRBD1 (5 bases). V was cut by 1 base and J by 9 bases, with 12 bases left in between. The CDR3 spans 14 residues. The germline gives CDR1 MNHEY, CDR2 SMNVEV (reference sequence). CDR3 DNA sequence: TGTGCCAGCAGTTTATTAGGGAAGGGGAAAAAACTGTTTTTT. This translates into CASSLLGKGKKLFF.